The rows below give T cell receptor beta chains drawn from one sample of a study of CXCR3-negative and CXCR3-positive naive CD8 T cells. Reanalyzing the 5' RACE reads, TCRdb keeps one entry per CDR3 protein, without DNA. Found here are about 98,000 distinct CDR3 sequences; the top ten clones hold about 1%. The specimen was naive CXCR3+ CD8+ T cells from blood. These receptors were obtained from a human donor in good health. Some clones in this sample may be carry-over from other donors' samples. CDR3s include the opening cysteine and the closing phenylalanine or tryptophan. Each record gives: V gene, J gene, CDR3 protein.

v_call: TRBV20-1
j_call: TRBJ2-3
cdr3_aa: CSASAGTSGEDTQYF

v_call: TRBV7-9
j_call: TRBJ2-3
cdr3_aa: CASSSRTVTDTQYF

v_call: TRBV6-6
j_call: TRBJ2-7
cdr3_aa: CASSPGDSSYEQYF

v_call: TRBV11-1
j_call: TRBJ2-7
cdr3_aa: CASSWTGTETTYEQYF

v_call: TRBV12-3/TRBV12-4
j_call: TRBJ2-1
cdr3_aa: CASSSGPNTGYNEQFF

v_call: TRBV6-1
j_call: TRBJ1-1
cdr3_aa: CASWDRGNTEAFF

v_call: TRBV20-1
j_call: TRBJ2-3
cdr3_aa: CSTAGGRGDTQYF

v_call: TRBV15
j_call: TRBJ1-1
cdr3_aa: CATSRFQGGLTEAFF

v_call: TRBV12-3/TRBV12-4
j_call: TRBJ2-1
cdr3_aa: CASITPSGDNMGYNEQFF

v_call: TRBV19
j_call: TRBJ1-2
cdr3_aa: CASSAFAWTDYGYTF

v_call: TRBV28
j_call: TRBJ2-2
cdr3_aa: CASSPLGLDTGELFF

v_call: TRBV11-2
j_call: TRBJ2-2
cdr3_aa: CASIEGAGELFF

v_call: TRBV29-1
j_call: TRBJ2-7
cdr3_aa: CSVERREFSYEQYF

v_call: TRBV6-2/TRBV6-3
j_call: TRBJ2-3
cdr3_aa: CASSYYSGGPTDTQYF

v_call: TRBV7-9
j_call: TRBJ1-2
cdr3_aa: CASSDGTGDFYGYTF

v_call: TRBV9
j_call: TRBJ2-5
cdr3_aa: CASSATPGTVFQETQYF

v_call: TRBV5-6
j_call: TRBJ2-7
cdr3_aa: CASSLVRGGYEQYF

v_call: TRBV19
j_call: TRBJ2-4
cdr3_aa: CASSMLRDRSPKNIQYF

v_call: TRBV20-1
j_call: TRBJ1-2
cdr3_aa: CSARDRKQGPPNYGYTF

v_call: TRBV3-1
j_call: TRBJ1-1
cdr3_aa: CATNQGPEAFF

v_call: TRBV27
j_call: TRBJ1-3
cdr3_aa: CASASSGNTIYF

v_call: TRBV4-3
j_call: TRBJ1-3
cdr3_aa: CASSQDVSRAYSGNTIYF

v_call: TRBV5-5
j_call: TRBJ2-4
cdr3_aa: CASSLRQGENIQYF

v_call: TRBV6-2/TRBV6-3
j_call: TRBJ1-1
cdr3_aa: CASSLNFRNTEAFF

v_call: TRBV28
j_call: TRBJ2-1
cdr3_aa: CASIRVADGEQFF

v_call: TRBV7-2
j_call: TRBJ2-7
cdr3_aa: CASSLARIKAGELEQYF

v_call: TRBV4-2
j_call: TRBJ2-3
cdr3_aa: CASSQHDRADTQYF

v_call: TRBV29-1
j_call: TRBJ1-2
cdr3_aa: CSVDPGRGYTF

v_call: TRBV5-1
j_call: TRBJ2-1
cdr3_aa: CASSEVLYDEQFF

v_call: TRBV6-2/TRBV6-3
j_call: TRBJ1-2
cdr3_aa: CASSYGSAAYGYTF

v_call: TRBV12-3/TRBV12-4
j_call: TRBJ2-5
cdr3_aa: CASSPASGTQYF

v_call: TRBV6-2/TRBV6-3
j_call: TRBJ2-1
cdr3_aa: CASSYSSGLNEQFF

v_call: TRBV10-3
j_call: TRBJ2-7
cdr3_aa: CAISVDRGLYEQYF

v_call: TRBV12-3/TRBV12-4
j_call: TRBJ2-1
cdr3_aa: CASSLGPSGGNEQLF

v_call: TRBV7-8
j_call: TRBJ2-5
cdr3_aa: CASSFVGETQYF

v_call: TRBV20-1
j_call: TRBJ2-3
cdr3_aa: CSASIAVADTQYF

v_call: TRBV12-3/TRBV12-4
j_call: TRBJ2-7
cdr3_aa: CASSLSQGLHEQYF

v_call: TRBV29-1
j_call: TRBJ1-2
cdr3_aa: CSLGVNYGYTF

v_call: TRBV7-2
j_call: TRBJ1-1
cdr3_aa: CASSLVARNTEAFF

v_call: TRBV19
j_call: TRBJ2-1
cdr3_aa: CASSIALNYNEQFF

v_call: TRBV29-1
j_call: TRBJ1-1
cdr3_aa: CSVEDTQGATVPLEAFF

v_call: TRBV20-1
j_call: TRBJ2-7
cdr3_aa: CSASFFVRSGESSYEQYF

v_call: TRBV21-1
j_call: TRBJ2-1
cdr3_aa: CASLETDRGKVNEQFF

v_call: TRBV7-8
j_call: TRBJ2-5
cdr3_aa: CASSLRGGSGETQYF

v_call: TRBV12-3/TRBV12-4
j_call: TRBJ2-5
cdr3_aa: CASSWGQETQYF